This paragraph reports one T cell receptor beta chain. Other DNA sequences in this specimen translate into the identical CDR3. It was during active infection that Seattle patients were enrolled and then longitudinally followed. This sample is part of a study of blood T cell repertoires in COVID-19. Assay used: immunoSEQ multiplex PCR; TCRdb lists only in-frame clones, some missing. The table lists roughly 38,000 clones, under 90% of them singletons. Per germline, CDR1 MNHNY and CDR2 SVGAGI (reference sequence). V was cut by 8 bases and J by 3 bases, with 7 bases left in between. There are 11 residues in the CDR3.

This rearrangement joins TRBV6-6 to TRBJ1-2; no definite D call. Sequencing was carried out using peripheral blood. This clonotype was sampled from a man aged 55-75 years with COVID-19, enrolled during active disease. CDR3 DNA: TGTGCCAGCTCTGCGGACTATGGCTACACCTTC. Its protein is CASSADYGYTF.